The 28 T cell receptor beta chains below were found in one sample sequenced in a study of cytomegalovirus exposure and HLA in healthy donors. 60 Vbeta and 13 Jbeta primers were used in PCR. Some clones are missing from TCRdb's copy, which holds only in-frame ones; the method was immunoSEQ multiplex PCR. This sample carries about 140,000 clones, roughly 80% of them seen once, and the ten largest clones take less than 3%. The sample consisted of PBMCs. The receptors derive from a female donor in good health and CMV-seronegative.

This clone was seen once. The chain uses TRBV25-1 and TRBJ1-4; no reliable D call. CDR3 length: 15 amino acids. Per the germline V gene, CDR1 is MGHDK and CDR2 is SYGVNS. V shed 2 bases and J shed 3 bases, with 10 bases lying between them. The CDR3 nucleotides are TGTGCCAGCAGTGAAGTCTGGGCCTCTAATGAAAAACTGTTTTTT. Its protein product is CASSEVWASNEKLFF.

The chain combines TRBV11-2 with TRBJ2-7; TRBD2 matches 10 bases. The CDR3 totals 14 residues. Germline V gene sequence: CDR1 SGHAT, CDR2 FQNNGV. The junction had 3 bases not matched to a gene; V was cut back by 5 bases and J by 2 bases. Here the CDR3 DNA reads TGTGCCAGCAGCAAAGCGGGAGGGCCCTACGAGCAGTACTTC. Amino acids: CASSKAGGPYEQYF.

The chain links TRBV2 to TRBJ2-1; no reliable D call. There are 10 residues in the CDR3. Trimming pared 8 bases from V and 10 bases from J, leaving 9 bases between. Germline-derived CDR1 and CDR2 are SNHLY and FYNNEI. The CDR3 DNA follows: TGTGCCAGCTCCCTCCAGGAGCAGTTCTTC. This translates into CASSLQEQFF.

In regard to this clone: The junction departs from germline at one end; a sequencing error may be responsible. V and J are TRBV28 and TRBJ1-5, with 8 bases matching TRBD1. There are 16 residues in the CDR3. Looked up from germline, CDR1 is MDHEN and CDR2 is SYDVKM. Written as DNA, the CDR3 is TGTGCCAACAGTTTATTAACAGGGGGACGTAATCAGCCCCAGCATTTT. This sequence encodes CANSLLTGGRNQPQHF. The full variable domain, rest sourced from reference TRBV28 and TRBJ1-5, is DVKVTQSSRYLVKRTGEKVFLECVQDMDHENMFWYRQDPGLGLRLIYFSYDVKMKEKGDIPEGYSVSREKKERFSLILESASTNQTSMYLCANSLLTGGRNQPQHFGDGTRLSIL.

This clone was counted only a few times. The chain has TRBV27 and TRBJ1-2, with D tentatively TRBD1 (5 bases). Per the germline V gene, CDR1 is MNHEY and CDR2 is SMNVEV (reference sequence). Trimming shortened V by 5 bases and J by 8 bases, and 15 bases separated the two germline ends. The CDR3 consists of 13 residues. For the CDR3, the DNA is TGTGCCAGCAGTCCCAGGGTACGCGACGGCTACACCTTC. It specifies CASSPRVRDGYTF.

The chain links TRBV5-3 to TRBJ1-5, with a tentative D call TRBD1 (5 bases). TRBV5-3 is sorted into the ORF group, with uncertain function. V was shortened by 0 bases and J by 4 bases, with 11 bases between the two germline ends. CDR3 length equals 15 residues. This chain's CDR3 is CARSLACRVNQPQHF. The CDR3 bases are TGTGCCAGAAGCTTGGCCTGCAGGGTGAATCAGCCCCAGCATTTT.

The sample holds one count of this clone. V and J are TRBV18 and TRBJ1-6, with D tentatively TRBD1 (6 bases). The CDR3 is made up of 15 amino acids. V was cut by 1 base and J by 5 bases, with 9 bases left in between. Germline assignment: CDR1 KGHSH and CDR2 LQKENI. DNA of the CDR3: TGTGCCAGCTCACCACTCTGGGACAATAATTCACCCCTCCACTTT. Its translation is CASSPLWDNNSPLHF.

The V call is TRBV6-5, the J call TRBJ1-3; maybe TRBD1 (5 bases). V lost 5 bases, J lost 3 bases, and 11 bases lay in between. The germline V gene encodes CDR1 MNHEY and CDR2 SVGAGI. The CDR3 has 14 residues. The CDR3 reads CASSQGRDGNTIYF. CDR3 bases: TGTGCCAGCAGTCAAGGCAGGGATGGAAACACCATATATTTT.

The V and J genes are TRBV7-2 and TRBJ1-1; possible D gene TRBD1, 5 bases. CDR3 length: 14 amino acids. V lost 1 base and J 7 bases, leaving 13 bases between the germline ends. The germline V gene has CDR1 SGHTA and CDR2 FQGNSA. CDR3 sequence (DNA): TGTGCCAGCAGCTTAGGTCAGGGCCAGCGTGAAGCTTTCTTT. This encodes CASSLGQGQREAFF.

This chain links TRBV7-9 with TRBJ2-7; TRBD1 matches at 8 bases. The CDR3 extends over 15 amino acids. Losses at the gene ends were 4 bases for V and 0 bases for J; bases not matched to a gene: 5. Germline V lookup: CDR1 SEHNR, CDR2 FQNEAQ (reference sequence). The CDR3 DNA reads TGTGCCAGCAGCTCCCGGACAGGGAGCTCCTACGAGCAGTACTTC. It yields the protein CASSSRTGSSYEQYF. Full variable domain (outside the CDR3, taken from reference TRBV7-9 and TRBJ2-7): DTGVSQNPRHKITKRGQNVTFRCDPISEHNRLYWYRQTLGQGPEFLTYFQNEAQLEKSRLLSDRFSAERPKGSFSTLEIQRTEQGDSAMYLCASSSRTGSSYEQYFGPGTRLTVT.

The table lists this clone with a count of one. Compared with germline, one end of the junction differs, possibly owing to a read error. The chain is built from TRBV14 and TRBJ2-1; TRBD2 aligns across 9 bases. The germline CDR1 and CDR2 sequences are SGHDN and FVKESK. This CDR3 comprises 17 residues. CDR3 sequence (DNA): TGTGCCAGCAGCCCCCTAAGGGGACTAGCCCACTACAATGGGCAGTTCTTC. Encoded protein: CASSPLRGLAHYNGQFF.

This clone was observed a handful of times. The genes are TRBV6-5 and TRBJ1-1, with TRBD1 as a possible D gene (6 bases). The V end lost 0 bases, the J end lost 7 bases, and 15 bases lay between the germline ends. This CDR3 has 15 amino acids. Looked up from germline, CDR1 is MNHEY and CDR2 is SVGAGI. Here the CDR3 reads CASSYSWDTSNEAFF. In DNA form, the CDR3 reads TGTGCCAGCAGTTACTCTTGGGACACCTCAAATGAAGCTTTCTTT.

This clone was counted only a few times. The V gene is TRBV2, the J gene TRBJ1-5, with D maybe TRBD1 (5 bases). Trimming took off 4 bases at V and 4 bases at J, with 14 bases between the two ends. The germline V gene encodes CDR1 SNHLY and CDR2 FYNNEI. The CDR3 is 15 amino acids. The CDR3 sequence: CASSAVPDSNQPQHF. In DNA form, the CDR3 reads TGTGCCAGCAGTGCGGTTCCTGACAGTAATCAGCCCCAGCATTTT.

The chain has TRBV27 and TRBJ1-2, with a weak D call TRBD1 (6 bases). Trimming cost V 7 bases and J 4 bases, with 19 bases left between them. Germline loops: CDR1 MNHEY, CDR2 SMNVEV (reference sequence). The CDR3 is made up of 15 amino acids. The CDR3 protein is CASKFWGGRGYGYTF. DNA for the CDR3: TGTGCCAGCAAGTTTTGGGGGGGGCGAGGCTATGGCTACACCTTC.

The chain couples TRBV7-6 to TRBJ1-5; perhaps TRBD1 as D (6 bases). The germline V gene has CDR1 SGHVS and CDR2 FNYEAQ. V gave up 3 bases and J gave up 5 bases, with 11 bases separating them. The CDR3 runs 14 residues. CDR3 region: CASSFSGDHQPQHF. For the CDR3, the DNA is TGTGCCAGCAGCTTTTCAGGGGATCATCAGCCCCAGCATTTT.

The rearrangement links TRBV19 to TRBJ1-4, with 7 bases fitting TRBD1. The trim removed 6 bases at V and 5 bases at J, leaving 6 bases unmatched. CDR1 LNHDA and CDR2 SQIVND come from the germline V gene (reference sequence). The CDR3 is 14 amino acids. CDR3 loop: CASSLGTVNEKLFF. The CDR3 DNA reads TGTGCCAGTAGCCTAGGGACAGTCAATGAAAAACTGTTTTTT.

V usage is TRBV11-2 and J usage is TRBJ1-2, with D possibly matching TRBD1 (5 bases). This CDR3 region has 17 residues. Germline values: CDR1 SGHAT, CDR2 FQNNGV. V was clipped by 5 bases and J by 0 bases, with 19 bases between them. The DNA of the CDR3 is TGTGCCAGCAGCAGTATAAGGGGAAGGTCGGCTAACTATGGCTACACCTTC. Its protein product is CASSSIRGRSANYGYTF.

This chain uses TRBV27 with TRBJ2-1; TRBD1 agrees at 8 bases. This CDR3 comprises 16 residues. V was pared by 5 bases and J by 2 bases, with 8 bases of the junction left unmatched. Germline V gene sequence: CDR1 MNHEY, CDR2 SMNVEV (reference sequence). In nucleotides, the CDR3 is TGTGCCAGCAGTCCATCTCGGACAGGGCCCTACAATGAGCAGTTCTTC. It translates to CASSPSRTGPYNEQFF.

The chain links TRBV10-2 to TRBJ1-3; 7 bases are a match to TRBD1. Germline V gene lookup returns CDR1 WSHSY and CDR2 SAAADI. The CDR3 totals 13 residues. V dropped 8 bases and J dropped 2; count of bases not matched to a gene: 3. CDR3: CASRQGTGNTIYF. The DNA for the CDR3 is TGCGCCAGCCGACAGGGAACTGGAAACACCATATATTTT.

The V call is TRBV7-8, the J call TRBJ1-5; the D gene is possibly TRBD1 (6 bases). The germline V gene has CDR1 SGHVS and CDR2 FQNEAQ. V was trimmed by 7 bases and J by 2 bases, leaving 15 bases between them. The CDR3 is made up of 15 amino acids. The CDR3 region is CASTPGGGGNQPQHF. CDR3 sequence (DNA): TGTGCCAGCACCCCCGGGGGGGGCGGCAATCAGCCCCAGCATTTT.

V and J are TRBV4-2 and TRBJ2-3, with D unclear. Germline CDR1 reads LGHNA; CDR2 reads YNFKEQ. The V and J ends lost 1 base and 0 bases respectively, with 8 bases between them. The CDR3 consists of 15 residues. The CDR3 coding sequence is TGTGCCAGCAGCCAAGTTTTTGCGAGCACAGATACGCAGTATTTT. It is translated as CASSQVFASTDTQYF.

The chain joins TRBV14 to TRBJ2-3; D gene uncertain. Between the trimmed V and J ends, which lost 2 bases and 10 bases, there was a span of 10 bases. Germline CDR1 and CDR2: SGHDN and FVKESK. This CDR3 region has 12 residues. CDR3 amino acids: CASSQNPYSQYF. CDR3 nucleotides: TGTGCCAGCAGCCAAAACCCCTATTCGCAGTATTTT.

This clone was recorded a few times. The chain carries TRBV7-9 and TRBJ2-5; D gene unclear. The V gene lost 5 bases and the J gene lost 5 bases, with 6 bases spanning the gap. Germline assignment: CDR1 SEHNR and CDR2 FQNEAQ (reference sequence). CDR3 length: 11 residues. CDR3 in amino acids: CASSIRETQYF. The CDR3 coding sequence is TGTGCCAGCAGCATCAGGGAGACCCAGTACTTC.

This sequence joins TRBV19 and TRBJ2-7; 9 bases align to TRBD1. Germline CDR1 reads LNHDA; CDR2 reads SQIVND (reference sequence). This CDR3 spans 15 amino acids. The CDR3 DNA sequence: TGTGCTTCCAAGGCCAAACAGGGGGCGCGCTACGAGCAGTACTTC. Translated: CASKAKQGARYEQYF. Drawing the rest from reference TRBV19 and TRBJ2-7, the complete variable domain is DGGITQSPKYLFRKEGQNVTLSCEQNLNHDAMYWYRQDPGQGLRLIYYSQIVNDFQKGDIAEGYSVSREKKESFPLTVTSAQKNPTAFYLCASKAKQGARYEQYFGPGTRLTVT.

The rearrangement links TRBV2 to TRBJ2-7, with D unclear. V was shortened by 5 bases and J by 0 bases, with 5 bases between the two germline ends. Germline V gene sequence: CDR1 SNHLY, CDR2 FYNNEI. The CDR3 contains 12 residues. The CDR3 nucleotides read TGTGCCAGCAGTCGTTTCTCCTACGAGCAGTACTTC. Translated: CASSRFSYEQYF.

The rearrangement joins TRBV7-3 to TRBJ2-2; weak D call: TRBD1 (5 bases). Germline V gene lookup returns CDR1 SGHTA and CDR2 FQGTGA. Trimming stripped 2 bases from V and 3 bases from J, with 10 bases between. This CDR3 region has 15 residues. CDR3 bases: TGTGCCAGCAGCTTACTACCAGGGTACACCGGGGAGCTGTTTTTT. This encodes CASSLLPGYTGELFF.

This chain joins TRBV4-3 and TRBJ1-6; D gene unclear. Germline CDR1 is LGHNA and CDR2 is YSLEER. Trimming pared 0 bases from V and 9 bases from J, leaving 12 bases between. The CDR3 extends over 15 amino acids. The CDR3 DNA reads TGCGCCAGCAGCCAAGATTCCGGGAGGAGTTCACCCCTCCACTTT. Translated: CASSQDSGRSSPLHF.

CDR3 loop: CASSPRTGSDYGYTF. CDR3 in DNA: TGTGCCAGCAGCCCTAGGACAGGGTCGGACTATGGCTACACCTTC. This chain uses TRBV7-8 with TRBJ1-2; 8 nucleotides agree with TRBD1. V shed 5 bases and J 3 bases; nucleotides not matched to a gene: 8. The CDR3 loop spans 15 amino acids. The germline V gene has CDR1 SGHVS and CDR2 FQNEAQ.